Below are 16 T cell receptor beta chains sequenced from a single sample in a study of blood T cell repertoires in COVID-19 (TCRdb year 2020). The library was obtained by the immunoSEQ multiplex PCR assay. TCRdb holds this immuneACCESS table with in-frame rearrangements only. Some clones are missing; in checked studies, unresolved V genes explain under half, and the rest has no known cause. This sample gives fewer than 85,000 clones in total; around 80% of them show up just once. 15% to 20% of the sample belongs to the ten largest clones. Sequencing was done on a sample of peripheral blood. Receptors were obtained from a woman aged 55-75 years with acute or convalescent COVID-19.

In this sample, this clone is medium-sized. This chain links TRBV4-2 with TRBJ1-1, with 8 bases aligning to TRBD1. The germline V gene has CDR1 LGHNA and CDR2 YNFKEQ. This CDR3 is 15 amino acids long. J gave up 5 bases and V 4 bases, and 9 bases lay outside the gene matches. The CDR3 reads CASSLLAGQGTEAFF. The CDR3 DNA is TGTGCCAGCAGCCTCTTGGCTGGACAGGGAACTGAAGCTTTCTTT.

The gene calls are TRBV6-5 and TRBJ1-2; no clear D. Between the trimmed V and J ends, which lost 0 bases and 4 bases, there was a span of 6 bases. The CDR3 covers 13 residues. Germline assignment: CDR1 MNHEY and CDR2 SVGAGI. The CDR3 nucleotides are TGTGCCAGCAGTTACTCGGGAGGCTATGGCTACACCTTC. It translates to CASSYSGGYGYTF.

This chain links TRBV6-6 with TRBJ2-3; TRBD2 agrees at 10 bases. V lost 2 bases, J lost 1 base, and 3 bases stayed unmatched. The CDR3 length is 16 residues. Germline assignment: CDR1 MNHNY and CDR2 SVGAGI (reference sequence). In nucleotides, the CDR3 is TGTGCCAGCAGTTACGAAGGGACTAGCGGCACAGATACGCAGTATTTT. It yields the protein CASSYEGTSGTDTQYF.

This clone was recorded only once. The V call is TRBV7-2, the J call TRBJ2-1; no definite D call. Trimming left V 0 bases short and J 8 bases short, with 5 bases between. The CDR3 runs 12 residues. The germline CDR1 and CDR2 sequences are SGHTA and FQGNSA. The CDR3 coding sequence is TGTGCCAGCAGCTTAGCGTTCTATGAGCAGTTCTTC. This codes for CASSLAFYEQFF.

The chain uses TRBV12-3 or TRBV12-4 and TRBJ1-1, with no clear D. CDR3 length equals 13 residues. Trimming cost V 3 bases and J 1 base, with 6 bases left between them. The DNA of the CDR3 is TGTGCCAGCAGTTTCTACCAGAACACTGAAGCTTTCTTT. This translates into CASSFYQNTEAFF.

The V call is TRBV12-3 or TRBV12-4, the J call TRBJ1-2; D is uncertain. Trimming removed 8 bases from V and 8 bases from J, with 12 bases in between. This CDR3 is built from 11 residues. The CDR3 sequence is CASSYSGGYTF. The CDR3 coding sequence is TGTGCCAGCTCCTATTCGGGGGGCTACACCTTC.

This clone appeared a few times. The chain couples TRBV2 to TRBJ1-5, with D possibly matching TRBD1 (5 bases). Trimming pared 3 bases from V and 1 base from J, leaving 7 bases between. The CDR3 length is 14 residues. CDR1 SNHLY and CDR2 FYNNEI come from the germline V gene. This CDR3 reads CASSDGGSNQPQHF. CDR3 nucleotide sequence: TGTGCCAGCAGTGATGGGGGGAGCAATCAGCCCCAGCATTTT.

This chain uses TRBV12-3 or TRBV12-4 with TRBJ1-1, with D uncertain. Trimming removed 3 bases at V and 1 base at J, with 6 bases between. The CDR3 contains 13 residues. The CDR3 bases are TGTGCCAGCAGTTTCGCAGGGAACACTGAAGCTTTCTTT. This gives the protein CASSFAGNTEAFF.

The chain employs TRBV28 and TRBJ1-6; TRBD1 is a possible D gene (6 bases). V was clipped by 5 bases and J by 6 bases, with 11 bases between them. Germline V gene lookup returns CDR1 MDHEN and CDR2 SYDVKM. The CDR3 contains 14 residues. CDR3 in DNA: TGTGCCAGCAGTCGGACAGACGCTAATTCACCCCTCCACTTT. It translates to CASSRTDANSPLHF.

This sequence joins TRBV6-6 and TRBJ1-5; D possibly corresponds to TRBD1 (6 bases). V lost 5 bases to trimming and J lost 3 bases, with 11 bases between them. CDR3 length: 14 amino acids. Germline V lookup: CDR1 MNHNY, CDR2 SVGAGI (reference sequence). DNA for the CDR3: TGTGCCAGCAGTCGTGGACAGACCAATCAGCCCCAGCATTTT. Protein product: CASSRGQTNQPQHF.

The CDR3 DNA sequence: TGTGCCAGCAGCCAAGTGGGCGAGCAGTTCTTC. Its translation: CASSQVGEQFF. The chain employs TRBV3-1 (or the pseudogene TRBV3-2) and TRBJ2-1, with D unclear. Deletions cut 1 base from V and 10 bases from J, with 5 bases between. CDR1 and CDR2 from the germline V gene are LGHDT and YNNKEL (reference sequence). The CDR3 has 11 amino acids.

This rearrangement joins TRBV12-3 or TRBV12-4 to TRBJ1-5; no definite D call. CDR3 size: 13 residues. Trimming cost V 5 bases and J 4 bases, with 9 bases left between them. The CDR3 here is CASSVPRNQPQHF. In nucleotides, the CDR3 is TGTGCCAGCAGTGTCCCCAGGAATCAGCCCCAGCATTTT.

This clone was recorded once. The rearrangement links TRBV6-4 to TRBJ2-2; 7 bases are shared with TRBD2. The CDR3 loop spans 14 amino acids. The junction had 3 bases not matched to a gene; V was cut back by 4 bases and J by 4 bases. Looked up from germline, CDR1 is MRHNA and CDR2 is SNTAGT. CDR3 nucleotides: TGTGCCAGCAGTGGACTAGCTGGCACCGGGGAGCTGTTTTTT. Translated: CASSGLAGTGELFF.

A single count supports this clone. This chain links TRBV25-1 with TRBJ1-6, with a weak D call TRBD1 (5 bases). CDR3 size: 15 residues. Per the germline V gene, CDR1 is MGHDK and CDR2 is SYGVNS. Trimming left V 0 bases short and J 9 bases short, with 12 bases between. The CDR3 reads CASSEYDSRSSPLHF. CDR3 DNA sequence: TGTGCCAGCAGTGAATACGACAGTCGGAGTTCACCCCTCCACTTT.

The V and J genes are TRBV6-1 and TRBJ1-2; the match to TRBD1 covers 10 bases. The CDR3 loop spans 15 amino acids. V lost 3 bases, J lost 1 base, and 2 bases stayed unmatched. Looked up from germline, CDR1 is MNHNS and CDR2 is SASEGT. CDR3 bases: TGTGCCAGCAGTGACGGGACAGGGGTTAACTATGGCTACACCTTC. Its translation: CASSDGTGVNYGYTF.

The rearrangement joins TRBV10-3 to TRBJ2-1, with 7 nucleotides matching TRBD2. The CDR3 loop spans 13 amino acids. In germline, CDR1 is ENHRY, CDR2 SYGVKD. Unmatched junction bases numbered 4, after V lost 3 bases and J lost 8 bases. The CDR3 coding sequence is TGTGCCATCAGTGAACGGGGGGAGGATGAGCAGTTCTTC. Translating gives CAISERGEDEQFF.